The present entry profiles one T cell receptor beta chain with its context. These data are taken from a study of blood T cell repertoires in COVID-19. Data came from immunoSEQ multiplex PCR; TCRdb stores just in-frame clones and leaves some out. Here the sample spans hundreds of thousands of clones, about 91% being singletons. Sequenced: PBMCs or T cells enriched from blood (not recorded which). The receptor was isolated from a woman under 30 who had recovered from COVID-19.

CDR3 sequence: CASSLGATSGSNEQFF. DNA of the CDR3: TGTGCCAGCAGCTTAGGTGCGACTAGCGGGTCCAATGAGCAGTTCTTC. The V call is TRBV7-2, the J call TRBJ2-1; 10 nucleotides match TRBD2. The CDR3 contains 16 residues. The germline V gene has CDR1 SGHTA and CDR2 FQGNSA. The J segment lost 6 bases and the V segment lost 1 base, leaving 6 bases of the junction unmatched. Full variable domain (missing parts from reference TRBV7-2 and TRBJ2-1): GAGVSQSPSNKVTEKGKDVELRCDPISGHTALYWYRQSLGQGLEFLIYFQGNSAPDKSGLPSDRFSAERTGGSVSTLTIQRTQQEDSAVYLCASSLGATSGSNEQFFGPGTRLTVL.